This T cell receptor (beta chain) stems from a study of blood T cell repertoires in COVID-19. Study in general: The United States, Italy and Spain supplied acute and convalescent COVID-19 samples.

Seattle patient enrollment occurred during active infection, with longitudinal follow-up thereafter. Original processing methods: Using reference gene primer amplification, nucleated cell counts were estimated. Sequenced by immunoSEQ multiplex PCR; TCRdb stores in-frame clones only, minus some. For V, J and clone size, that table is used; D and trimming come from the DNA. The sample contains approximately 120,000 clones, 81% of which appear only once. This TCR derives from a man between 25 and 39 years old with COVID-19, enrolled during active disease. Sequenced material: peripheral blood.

The CDR3 is CATSDSLDRDQPQHF. The CDR3 DNA reads TGTGCCACCAGTGATTCACTGGACAGGGATCAGCCCCAGCATTTT. The chain carries TRBV24-1 and TRBJ1-5, with TRBD1 identical over 8 bases. With 2 bases clipped from V and 5 bases from J, the junction kept 4 bases outside the gene matches. The CDR3 consists of 15 residues. CDR1 and CDR2 (germline): KGHDR, SFDVKD.